Listed here are 29 T cell receptor beta chains from one sample, sequenced in a study of cytomegalovirus exposure and HLA in healthy donors. A multiplex PCR was run with 60 Vbeta primers and 13 Jbeta primers. The repertoire was sequenced with immunoSEQ multiplex PCR; TCRdb's copy has only in-frame clones and lacks some. The repertoire has under 200,000 clones, roughly four fifths of them found once; the top ten carry approximately 1.5%. The sequencing input was PBMCs. The receptors were sampled from a woman aged 18 to 35 in good health and CMV-seronegative.

The V and J genes are TRBV4-3 and TRBJ2-7, with 11 bases lining up with TRBD2. The CDR3 totals 18 residues. CDR1 LGHNA and CDR2 YSLEER come from the germline V gene. Losses at the gene ends were 0 bases for V and 3 bases for J; bases not matched to a gene: 10. CDR3 sequence reads: CASSQDLAGGPRHYEQYF. Written as DNA, the CDR3 is TGCGCCAGCAGCCAAGATCTAGCGGGAGGCCCCAGACACTACGAGCAGTACTTC.

The chain is built from TRBV7-2 and TRBJ1-5; D is perhaps TRBD1 (5 bases). The CDR3 loop spans 15 amino acids. V shed 4 bases and J shed 5 bases, with 15 bases lying between them. Per the germline V gene, CDR1 is SGHTA and CDR2 is FQGNSA. DNA of the CDR3: TGTGCCAGCAGCTCATGGGGAGGGGCGGATCAGCCCCAGCATTTT. This translates into CASSSWGGADQPQHF. The complete variable domain, with remaining parts taken from reference TRBV7-2 and TRBJ1-5, reads GAGVSQSPSNKVTEKGKDVELRCDPISGHTALYWYRQSLGQGLEFLIYFQGNSAPDKSGLPSDRFSAERTGGSVSTLTIQRTQQEDSAVYLCASSSWGGADQPQHFGDGTRLSIL.

The chain joins TRBV28 to TRBJ1-2, with a tentative D call TRBD1 (6 bases). Germline V lookup: CDR1 MDHEN, CDR2 SYDVKM. This CDR3 has 13 amino acids. Trimming took off 6 bases at V and 4 bases at J, with 12 bases between the two ends. Written as DNA, the CDR3 is TGTGCCAGCAGAGAGGACAGCCCCTATGGCTACACCTTC. Amino acid sequence: CASREDSPYGYTF.

This rearrangement joins TRBV7-9 to TRBJ2-7; no reliable D call. Trimming took 0 bases from V and 3 from J, leaving 21 bases between them. The CDR3 contains 18 residues. Germline V lookup: CDR1 SEHNR, CDR2 FQNEAQ (reference sequence). CDR3: CASSLAEVGHLLSYEQYF. The CDR3 DNA sequence: TGTGCCAGCAGCTTAGCCGAGGTCGGCCACCTTCTTAGCTACGAGCAGTACTTC.

This chain uses TRBV4-3 with TRBJ1-2; D uncertain. This CDR3 spans 14 amino acids. Germline CDR1 and CDR2: LGHNA and YSLEER. Trimming took 0 bases from V and 0 from J, leaving 5 bases between them. The CDR3 DNA follows: TGCGCCAGCAGCCAAGAAGCTGCTAACTATGGCTACACCTTC. Amino acid sequence: CASSQEAANYGYTF.

This chain links TRBV10-3 with TRBJ2-3; 9 nucleotides match TRBD2. The CDR3 sequence is 13 residues long. Germline-derived CDR1 and CDR2 are ENHRY and SYGVKD. J lost 4 bases, V lost 8 bases, and 4 bases had no gene match. CDR3 amino acids: CAILAGESDTQYF. The CDR3, as DNA: TGTGCCATCTTAGCGGGAGAATCAGATACGCAGTATTTT.

The rearrangement links TRBV18 to TRBJ2-3; weak D call: TRBD1 (5 bases). Deletions cut 6 bases from V and 3 bases from J, with 13 bases between. This CDR3 contains 14 residues. The germline gives CDR1 KGHSH, CDR2 LQKENI. The CDR3 sequence is CASSPQGRTDTQYF. The DNA of the CDR3 is TGTGCCAGCTCCCCCCAGGGCCGGACAGATACGCAGTATTTT.

This clone appeared a single time. The rearrangement links TRBV7-2 to TRBJ2-7; 8 bases are a match to TRBD2. Unmatched junction bases numbered 10, after V lost 5 bases and J lost 4 bases. CDR1 and CDR2 (germline): SGHTA, FQGNSA. The CDR3 extends over 15 amino acids. This CDR3 reads CASSPNSGSVYEQYF. In DNA form, the CDR3 reads TGTGCCAGCAGCCCAAACAGCGGGAGTGTATACGAGCAGTACTTC.

This sequence joins TRBV6-1 and TRBJ2-4, with D perhaps TRBD1 (5 bases). The germline CDR1 and CDR2 sequences are MNHNS and SASEGT. V was clipped by 6 bases and J by 7 bases, with 16 bases between them. The CDR3 sequence is 14 residues long. CDR3 sequence: CASSTRQLGNIQYF. In DNA, the CDR3 is TGTGCCAGCAGCACACGACAGTTGGGCAACATTCAGTACTTC.

This clone was detected only once. This chain joins TRBV28 and TRBJ1-5; D gene ambiguous. Germline CDR1 reads MDHEN; CDR2 reads SYDVKM. V shed 1 base and J shed 8 bases, with 15 bases lying between them. The CDR3 totals 15 residues. The CDR3: CASSLFQAPTEPQHF. The CDR3 coding sequence is TGTGCCAGCAGTTTATTTCAGGCCCCAACGGAGCCCCAGCATTTT.

The rearrangement links TRBV28 to TRBJ2-3; 16 bases are a match to TRBD2. CDR1 is MDHEN, CDR2 SYDVKM, per germline. This CDR3 has 21 residues. Germline trimming cut 5 bases from V and 4 bases from J; bases unmatched to any gene: 18. Here the CDR3 reads CASSDPPGTSGREGSPDTQYF. CDR3 bases: TGTGCCAGCAGTGACCCCCCCGGGACTAGCGGGAGGGAGGGGAGCCCAGATACGCAGTATTTT.

The V and J genes are TRBV5-4 and TRBJ1-6; unclear D gene. V dropped 4 bases and J dropped 7 bases, with 12 bases sitting between them. The CDR3 extends over 14 amino acids. Germline V gives CDR1 SGHNT, CDR2 YYREEE (reference sequence). CDR3 in DNA: TGTGCCAGCAGCCCTGACTATTGGAATTCACCCCTCCACTTT. Protein: CASSPDYWNSPLHF. The entire variable domain, with the rest obtained from reference TRBV5-4 and TRBJ1-6, is as follows: ETGVTQSPTHLIKTRGQQVTLRCSSQSGHNTVSWYQQALGQGPQFIFQYYREEENGRGNFPPRFSGLQFPNYSSELNVNALELDDSALYLCASSPDYWNSPLHFGNGTRLTVT.

This chain joins TRBV7-2 and TRBJ1-1; TRBD1 matches 7 bases. V gave up 1 base and J gave up 0 bases; unmatched junction bases: 5. Germline lookup yields CDR1 SGHTA and CDR2 FQGNSA. The CDR3 is 16 residues long. The CDR3 reads CASSLDGTAMNTEAFF. The CDR3 nucleotides are TGTGCCAGCAGCTTAGATGGGACAGCCATGAACACTGAAGCTTTCTTT.

The chain recombines TRBV28 with TRBJ2-2; TRBD2 agrees at 10 bases. This CDR3 spans 17 amino acids. Unmatched junction bases numbered 8, after V lost 5 bases and J lost 2 bases. Germline CDR1 and CDR2: MDHEN and SYDVKM. CDR3 in amino acids: CASSILPLAGNTGELFF. As DNA, the CDR3 is TGTGCCAGCAGTATCCTCCCACTAGCGGGAAACACCGGGGAGCTGTTTTTT.

This chain connects TRBV9 to TRBJ2-5; 9 positions agree with TRBD2. The CDR3 runs 15 residues. CDR1 and CDR2 (germline): SGDLS, YYNGEE. With V trimmed by 0 bases and J by 3 bases, 3 bases remained unmatched. The CDR3 loop is CASSVGLAVKETQYF. CDR3 DNA: TGTGCCAGCAGCGTAGGACTAGCGGTAAAAGAGACCCAGTACTTC.

The rearrangement joins TRBV11-2 to TRBJ1-1, with 9 bases matching TRBD1. Germline V gene data show CDR1 as SGHAT and CDR2 as FQNNGV. The CDR3 is made up of 16 amino acids. J gave up 3 bases and V 4 bases, and 9 bases lay outside the gene matches. The DNA of the CDR3 is TGTGCCAGCAGCTCCCCACCGGGACAGGGTGACACTGAAGCTTTCTTT. Its translation: CASSSPPGQGDTEAFF.

V is TRBV27 and J is TRBJ1-2, with D possibly being TRBD1 (6 bases). Germline lookup yields CDR1 MNHEY and CDR2 SMNVEV (reference sequence). The CDR3 runs 15 residues. V was cut by 5 bases and J by 1 base, with 14 bases left in between. The DNA for the CDR3 is TGTGCCAGCAGTGTACAGGGTGCGGTTAACTATGGCTACACCTTC. This gives the protein CASSVQGAVNYGYTF.

CDR3 nucleotides: TGTGCCAGCAGTGAAAATCCGGGTTGGGGACTAGCGGGAGAGATCAATGAGCAGTTCTTC. This translates into CASSENPGWGLAGEINEQFF. The rearrangement links TRBV2 to TRBJ2-1; TRBD2 aligns across 14 bases. CDR3 size: 20 residues. Per germline, CDR1 SNHLY and CDR2 FYNNEI. The junction had 15 bases not matched to a gene; V was cut back by 2 bases and J by 6 bases.

V is TRBV7-8 and J is TRBJ2-1; 12 nucleotides match TRBD2. J gave up 5 bases and V 4 bases, and 9 bases lay outside the gene matches. The germline V gene has CDR1 SGHVS and CDR2 FQNEAQ. The CDR3 sequence is 17 residues long. CDR3 sequence reads: CASSSGLAGTVDNEQFF. Here the CDR3 DNA reads TGTGCCAGCAGCTCAGGACTAGCGGGAACTGTCGACAATGAGCAGTTCTTC.

This clone was counted a single time. The chain joins TRBV18 to TRBJ2-1, with 7 bases matching TRBD2. The CDR3 runs 16 residues. Looked up from germline, CDR1 is KGHSH and CDR2 is LQKENI. Losses at the gene ends were 3 bases for V and 2 bases for J; bases not matched to a gene: 7. This CDR3 reads CASSPGGAGTYNEQFF. The CDR3 coding sequence is TGTGCCAGCTCACCGGGAGGAGCGGGAACCTACAATGAGCAGTTCTTC.

The chain is built from TRBV5-1 and TRBJ2-7, with D tentatively TRBD1 (5 bases). The DNA matches TRBJ2-1 better at its end, which makes the J call doubtful. Germline V CDR1 and CDR2: SGHRS, YFSETQ. The CDR3 loop spans 16 amino acids. CDR3 coding DNA: TGCGCCAGCAGCTTGGGGCAGGGTGTGATCTACAATGAGCAGTTCTTC. This codes for CASSLGQGVIYNEQFF.

The chain carries TRBV4-3 and TRBJ1-1; a weak D match, TRBD1 (5 bases). This CDR3 contains 16 residues. The V end was cut by 0 bases, the J end by 4 bases, with 15 bases between. CDR1 and CDR2 (germline): LGHNA, YSLEER. The CDR3 here is CASSQDHRIKGTEAFF. The CDR3 nucleotides read TGCGCCAGCAGCCAAGATCACAGGATAAAAGGCACTGAAGCTTTCTTT.

The chain's CDR3 is CASSPDSFDTQYF. The CDR3 bases are TGTGCCAGCAGCCCGGACTCCTTCGATACGCAGTATTTT. This sequence joins TRBV7-9 and TRBJ2-3; D might be TRBD2 (5 bases). V was pared by 5 bases and J by 6 bases, with 12 bases between. Germline V gene sequence: CDR1 SEHNR, CDR2 FQNEAQ (reference sequence). The CDR3 runs 13 residues.

The chain employs TRBV7-9 and TRBJ2-1, with D perhaps TRBD2 (5 bases). Trimming left V 5 bases short and J 7 bases short, with 12 bases between. The CDR3 runs to 13 residues. Germline CDR1 SEHNR, CDR2 FQNEAQ (reference sequence). DNA for the CDR3: TGTGCCAGCAGCCCTTTCCGGGGAAATGAGCAGTTCTTC. Protein product: CASSPFRGNEQFF. Drawing the rest from reference TRBV7-9 and TRBJ2-1, the complete variable domain is DTGVSQNPRHKITKRGQNVTFRCDPISEHNRLYWYRQTLGQGPEFLTYFQNEAQLEKSRLLSDRFSAERPKGSFSTLEIQRTEQGDSAMYLCASSPFRGNEQFFGPGTRLTVL.

The table lists this clone with a few counts. The J gene is TRBJ1-1, the V gene TRBV29-1, with D possibly TRBD1 on 5 matching bases. The germline CDR1 and CDR2 sequences are SQVTM and ANQGSEA. There are 12 residues in the CDR3. V was trimmed by 3 bases and J by 3 bases, leaving 8 bases between them. The CDR3 loop reads CSVEGQDTEAFF. The CDR3 DNA follows: TGCAGCGTTGAGGGGCAGGACACTGAAGCTTTCTTT.

This clone was seen a few times. The chain is built from TRBV7-7 and TRBJ2-7; 11 bases fit TRBD2. After removal of 5 bases from V and 6 bases from J, the junction contained 12 bases not matched to a gene. The CDR3 is 16 amino acids. Looked up from germline, CDR1 is SSHAT and CDR2 is FNYEAQ (reference sequence). The CDR3, as DNA: TGTGCCAGCAGCCCGCAACTAGCGGGAGTTCCCTCCGAGCAGTACTTC. Translating gives CASSPQLAGVPSEQYF.

This chain links TRBV7-2 with TRBJ2-7; weak D call: TRBD1 (6 bases). The V gene lost 6 bases and the J gene lost 2 bases, with 14 bases spanning the gap. Germline CDR1 is SGHTA and CDR2 is FQGNSA. The CDR3 has 14 amino acids. CDR3 in DNA: TGTGCCAGCAGACCCCTAGGGGGTCCCTACGAGCAGTACTTC. This translates into CASRPLGGPYEQYF.

The chain is built from TRBV6-6 and TRBJ2-3, with D possibly TRBD2 on 5 matching bases. There are 12 residues in the CDR3. The V end was cut by 7 bases, the J end by 4 bases, with 9 bases between. The V gene's germline CDR1 is MNHNY and CDR2 SVGAGI (reference sequence). The CDR3 reads CASNNGADTQYF. CDR3 nucleotide sequence: TGTGCCAGCAACAACGGGGCAGATACGCAGTATTTT.

The chain carries TRBV7-9 and TRBJ2-3; 14 bases align to TRBD2. Looked up from germline, CDR1 is SEHNR and CDR2 is FQNEAQ (reference sequence). The CDR3 runs 17 residues. Trimming removed 6 bases from V and 7 bases from J; junction bases left unmatched: 12. CDR3 DNA: TGTGCCAGCAGACAGGGACTAGCGGGAGCCTTTTCCCATACGCAGTATTTT. It translates to CASRQGLAGAFSHTQYF.